The 6 T cell receptor beta chains below all came from one sample that was sequenced in a study of graft-versus-host responses after intestinal transplantation. Lamina propria and intraepithelial lymphocytes were released by processing graft tissue. Method: immunoSEQ multiplex PCR; TCRdb's copy keeps in-frame clones and lacks some. The repertoire holds 20,000 to 25,000 clones, around 78% seen once, with roughly 3.1% in the top ten. Source: ileum tissue, taken 12 days after intestinal transplant. Receptor source: a human patient who received an intestinal transplant, so some T cells may come from the graft donor.

The CDR3 nucleotides read TGTGCCAGCAGTGAATCAGGAGGTGGGCCAGATACGCAGTATTTT. This codes for CASSESGGGPDTQYF. This chain joins TRBV25-1 and TRBJ2-3; perhaps TRBD2 as D (5 bases). The length of the CDR3 is 15 residues. Germline assignment: CDR1 MGHDK and CDR2 SYGVNS. The V and J ends lost 1 base and 4 bases respectively, with 12 bases between them.

This clone has just one count. The chain has TRBV7-2 and TRBJ2-1, with 7 bases aligning to TRBD1. The CDR3 runs to 14 residues. Losses at the gene ends were 5 bases for V and 10 bases for J; bases not matched to a gene: 11. The germline V gene has CDR1 SGHTA and CDR2 FQGNSA. The CDR3 coding sequence is TGTGCCAGCAGCCGACGCGACAGGGACATAGAGCAGTTCTTC. It specifies CASSRRDRDIEQFF.

This clone was seen once. The chain recombines TRBV5-1 with TRBJ2-7, with TRBD2 matching over 8 bases. Unmatched junction bases numbered 2, after V lost 2 bases and J lost 7 bases. This CDR3 is built from 12 residues. Germline lookup yields CDR1 SGHRS and CDR2 YFSETQ. CDR3 region: CASSFGGEEQYF. The CDR3 DNA sequence: TGCGCCAGCAGCTTCGGGGGGGAGGAGCAGTACTTC.

The rearrangement joins TRBV5-4 to TRBJ1-1, with 7 positions matching TRBD1. The CDR3 sequence is 11 residues long. CDR1 is SGHNT and CDR2 is YYREEE in the germline V gene (reference sequence). Trimming at V came to 9 bases and at J to 4 bases, leaving 3 bases not matched to a gene. The CDR3 nucleotides read TGTGCCATGGCAGGGGGCACTGAAGCTTTCTTT. This codes for CAMAGGTEAFF.

This clone is judged medium-sized. This chain joins TRBV28 and TRBJ2-5; D not certain. CDR3 size: 14 residues. V was shortened by 8 bases and J by 1 base, with 14 bases between the two germline ends. CDR1 MDHEN and CDR2 SYDVKM come from the germline V gene. In DNA form, the CDR3 reads TGTGCCAGCGCCCGAGGAGTGGGCCAAGAGACCCAGTACTTC. Translated, it gives CASARGVGQETQYF. Supplemented by reference TRBV28 and TRBJ2-5, the full variable domain reads DVKVTQSSRYLVKRTGEKVFLECVQDMDHENMFWYRQDPGLGLRLIYFSYDVKMKEKGDIPEGYSVSREKKERFSLILESASTNQTSMYLCASARGVGQETQYFGPGTRLLVL.

The chain couples TRBV27 to TRBJ2-6, with a weak D call TRBD2 (5 bases). The CDR3 has 15 residues. Germline CDR1 reads MNHEY; CDR2 reads SMNVEV (reference sequence). Trimming pared 6 bases from V and 9 bases from J, leaving 18 bases between. CDR3 bases: TGTGCCAGCAGACTGGGAACGGCGGGCGGCAACGTCCTGACTTTC. Encoded protein: CASRLGTAGGNVLTF. The full variable domain, its missing parts supplied by reference TRBV27 and TRBJ2-6, is EAQVTQNPRYLITVTGKKLTVTCSQNMNHEYMSWYRQDPGLGLRQIYYSMNVEVTDKGDVPEGYKVSRKEKRNFPLILESPSPNQTSLYFCASRLGTAGGNVLTFGAGSRLTVL.